What follows are 5 T cell receptor beta chains derived from one specimen sequenced in a study of T cells in women clearing cervical HPV infection. TCRdb keeps only in-frame clones here, not all; method: immunoSEQ multiplex PCR. The sample table sets out under 45,000 clones. The sequenced material came from blood buffy coat. These receptor sequences come from a woman between 18 and 75 years old with a cervical HPV16 infection that either progressed to CIN3+ or cleared (not recorded which).

On this clone: With the read ending 3 residues before the CDR3 end, the germline J gene is used to fill in that end. V and J are TRBV10-3 and TRBJ2-1; 15 bases match TRBD2. Germline CDR1 ENHRY, CDR2 SYGVKD. The CDR3 contains 14 residues. Losses at the gene ends were 8 bases for V and 7 bases for J; bases not matched to a gene: 3. This CDR3 is CAIRGLAGGNEQFF. The covered CDR3 bases are TGTGCCATCCGAGGACTAGCGGGAGGGAATGAG.

For this clone: The sequenced fragment ends 3 residues before the CDR3 boundary, so the rest is inferred from the germline J gene. V gene TRBV29-1 combines with J gene TRBJ2-7; D gene ambiguous. V lost 2 bases and J lost 2, with 10 bases in between. The CDR3 consists of 13 residues. Germline loops: CDR1 SQVTM, CDR2 ANQGSEA. The CDR3 spells CSVESTSTYEQYF. The DNA read from the CDR3 is TGCAGCGTTGAATCCACCAGTACCTACGAG.

As to this clone: The read gets to within 3 residues of the CDR3 end, and the germline J gene fills in the rest. The V call is TRBV5-1, the J call TRBJ2-1; TRBD1 is a possible D gene (6 bases). The CDR3 contains 15 residues. With 0 bases removed from V and 6 bases from J, the gap between germline ends came to 13 bases. Germline V gives CDR1 SGHRS, CDR2 YFSETQ. CDR3 bases read: TGCGCCAGCAGCTTGGATCGTCCAGGGGTCAATGAG. Protein product: CASSLDRPGVNE. In full, the CDR3 is CASSLDRPGVNEQFF.

About this clone itself: The missing CDR3 end, 3 residues past where the read stops, is filled in from the germline J gene. This chain uses TRBV30 with TRBJ1-6; 7 nucleotides align to TRBD1. The CDR3 contains 14 residues. Germline V gene lookup returns CDR1 GTSNPN and CDR2 SVGIG (reference sequence). Trimming cost V 3 bases and J 9 bases; bases outside gene matches: 8. CDR3 DNA (partial): TGTGCCTGGAGGCGGGACAGTGTCATTTCACCC. It encodes CAWRRDSVISP. The whole CDR3 reads CAWRRDSVISPLHF.

As regards this clone: The CDR3 end falls 3 residues outside the read, so it is completed with the germline J gene. The rearrangement links TRBV5-1 to TRBJ2-7; D is possibly TRBD1 (6 bases). V lost 1 base, J lost 5 bases, and 16 bases lay in between. The germline V gene encodes CDR1 SGHRS and CDR2 YFSETQ. There are 15 residues in the CDR3. The CDR3 spells CASSLFPGQSNEQYF. The CDR3 bases that were read are TGCGCCAGCAGCTTGTTTCCGGGACAATCCAACGAG.